This TCR beta chain was sequenced in a study of T cell repertoires in cytomegalovirus infection. In TCRdb, the reads were re-called with MiXCR into one record per CDR3 protein. The table includes 150,000 to 200,000 distinct CDR3 sequences, under 20% detected once. The receptor comes from a human donor in good health (CMV status not recorded). Some clones in this sample may be carry-over from other donors' samples. The sequenced sample consisted of CD8+ T cells from PBMCs.

CDR3: CASSQDLDSPHEKLFF. Written as DNA, the CDR3 is TGTGCCAGCAGCCAAGATCTGGACTCCCCCCACGAAAAACTGTTTTTT. This chain joins TRBV14 and TRBJ1-4, with D unclear. Germline values: CDR1 SGHDN, CDR2 FVKESK. The CDR3 is 16 amino acids. V was shortened by 0 bases and J by 8 bases, with 16 bases between the two germline ends.